Below are 31 T cell receptor beta chains sequenced from a single sample in a study of OX40 agonist ivuxolimab in advanced cancers. The data were produced by immunoSEQ multiplex PCR, yet TCRdb's version contains in-frame clones alone and is incomplete. This sample carries tens of thousands of clones, about 90% of them seen once, and the ten largest clones take 1.5% to 2%. The sample in question was CD4+ or CD8+ T cells sorted from blood, obtained in a trial of the OX40 agonist ivuxolimab. All receptors come from an adult with an advanced solid tumor such as melanoma, head and neck, liver or kidney cancer.

The chain joins TRBV6-5 to TRBJ2-1; D gene uncertain. The germline V gene has CDR1 MNHEY and CDR2 SVGAGI. The CDR3 sequence is 14 residues long. V lost 6 bases and J lost 3, with 12 bases in between. The CDR3 DNA is TGTGCCAGCAGCCGCCTAATGGGCTACAATGAGCAGTTCTTC. The encoded protein is CASSRLMGYNEQFF.

The table lists this clone with a few counts. The rearrangement uses TRBV28 and TRBJ1-1; 7 positions match TRBD1. The CDR3 consists of 14 residues. V shed 4 bases, J shed 6 bases, and the junction held 8 bases outside the gene matches. Germline values: CDR1 MDHEN, CDR2 SYDVKM. The CDR3 here is CASSSTGVRAEAFF. The CDR3 DNA follows: TGTGCCAGCAGTTCAACAGGGGTCCGGGCTGAAGCTTTCTTT.

J is TRBJ1-1 and V is TRBV18, with TRBD1 matching 10 bases. The CDR3 consists of 17 residues. The V gene end was trimmed by 0 bases and the J gene end by 0 bases; junction bases not matched to a gene: 4. Per the germline V gene, CDR1 is KGHSH and CDR2 is LQKENI. CDR3 in DNA: TGTGCCAGCTCACCACCGGGACAGGGGACCATGAACACTGAAGCTTTCTTT. The encoded protein is CASSPPGQGTMNTEAFF.

The gene calls are TRBV18 and TRBJ2-7, with 8 bases lining up with TRBD1. Trimming took 2 bases from V and 5 from J; bases not matched to a gene: 5. The CDR3 sequence is 14 residues long. The germline V gene has CDR1 KGHSH and CDR2 LQKENI. As DNA, the CDR3 is TGTGCCAGCTCACCAGGACAGGGTGTCCACGAGCAGTACTTC. It translates to CASSPGQGVHEQYF.

Turning to this clone: Distinct nucleotide sequences in the sample also encode this CDR3. The rearrangement uses TRBV2 and TRBJ2-3; D not resolved. The germline V gene encodes CDR1 SNHLY and CDR2 FYNNEI. The CDR3 extends over 13 amino acids. V lost 6 bases and J lost 2, with 9 bases in between. The CDR3 protein is CASSPPFTDTQYF. The CDR3 DNA sequence: TGTGCCAGCAGCCCACCCTTCACAGATACGCAGTATTTT.

CDR3 protein: CASSNLGLRSGNTIYF. CDR3 in DNA: TGTGCCAGCAGTAACCTGGGACTTCGCTCTGGAAACACCATATATTTT. The chain combines TRBV2 with TRBJ1-3; perhaps TRBD1 as D (5 bases). The CDR3 loop spans 16 amino acids. Germline-derived CDR1 and CDR2 are SNHLY and FYNNEI. The V end lost 5 bases, the J end lost 0 bases, and 14 bases lay between the germline ends.

This sequence joins TRBV7-2 and TRBJ2-3; D perhaps matches TRBD2 (5 bases). The CDR3 is made up of 18 amino acids. In germline, CDR1 is SGHTA, CDR2 FQGNSA. Between the trimmed V and J ends, which lost 1 base and 2 bases, there was a span of 19 bases. For the CDR3, the DNA is TGTGCCAGCAGCTTAGTTTCCGAGGGCCACGGACTCACAGATACGCAGTATTTT. The encoded protein is CASSLVSEGHGLTDTQYF.

The chain combines TRBV5-1 with TRBJ2-1; D not certain. Germline values: CDR1 SGHRS, CDR2 YFSETQ. V shed 4 bases and J shed 9 bases, with 11 bases lying between them. The CDR3 spans 12 residues. This chain's CDR3 is CASSLEWGEQFF. DNA of the CDR3: TGCGCCAGCAGCCTGGAATGGGGTGAGCAGTTCTTC.

This clone came up once. This chain links TRBV7-8 with TRBJ1-2, with a possible D match to TRBD1 (6 bases). Deletions cut 5 bases from V and 3 bases from J, with 16 bases between. The CDR3 runs 15 residues. Germline assignment: CDR1 SGHVS and CDR2 FQNEAQ. As DNA, the CDR3 is TGTGCCAGCAGCCCCGGGGGCCGGCTCCACTATGGCTACACCTTC. Residues: CASSPGGRLHYGYTF.

The V and J genes are TRBV2 and TRBJ2-6; the D is unclear. The V end lost 7 bases, the J end lost 0 bases, and 10 bases lay between the germline ends. The CDR3 sequence is 15 residues long. The germline CDR1 and CDR2 sequences are SNHLY and FYNNEI. CDR3 loop: CASTTWSSGANVLTF. As DNA, the CDR3 is TGTGCCAGCACTACCTGGAGCTCTGGGGCCAACGTCCTGACTTTC.

The chain carries TRBV6-5 and TRBJ2-2, with 7 bases identical to TRBD2. The CDR3 spans 15 residues. With V trimmed by 4 bases and J by 1 base, 3 bases remained unmatched. CDR1 and CDR2 (germline): MNHEY, SVGAGI. CDR3 coding DNA: TGTGCCAGCAGTTGGACTAGAAAGAACACCGGGGAGCTGTTTTTT. Protein product: CASSWTRKNTGELFF.

In the case of this clone: The same CDR3 can be traced to other DNA sequences in this sample. The V gene is TRBV7-9, the J gene TRBJ2-5, with unresolved D. Germline V gene data show CDR1 as SEHNR and CDR2 as FQNEAQ (reference sequence). The CDR3 runs to 13 residues. With 3 bases removed from V and 5 bases from J, the gap between germline ends came to 10 bases. The CDR3 protein is CASSLGLRETQYF. In DNA form, the CDR3 reads TGTGCCAGCAGCTTGGGCTTGAGGGAGACCCAGTACTTC. Complete variable domain (other parts from reference TRBV7-9 and TRBJ2-5): DTGVSQNPRHKITKRGQNVTFRCDPISEHNRLYWYRQTLGQGPEFLTYFQNEAQLEKSRLLSDRFSAERPKGSFSTLEIQRTEQGDSAMYLCASSLGLRETQYFGPGTRLLVL.

The rearrangement joins TRBV5-4 to TRBJ1-2; D might be TRBD1 (6 bases). The germline V gene encodes CDR1 SGHNT and CDR2 YYREEE (reference sequence). The V end was cut by 4 bases, the J end by 8 bases, with 18 bases between. The CDR3 is made up of 14 amino acids. CDR3: CASSRGQQVGGYTF. DNA for the CDR3: TGTGCCAGCAGCAGGGGACAACAAGTAGGAGGCTACACCTTC.

The CDR3 DNA sequence: TGTGCCAGCAGTCTTGGGAGGTACGATCAGCCCCAGCATTTT. Its protein is CASSLGRYDQPQHF. The chain combines TRBV28 with TRBJ1-5; D not resolved. V was cut by 5 bases and J by 5 bases, with 13 bases left in between. Germline CDR1 is MDHEN and CDR2 is SYDVKM. CDR3 length equals 14 residues.

CDR3 region: CASSDENGAEDTEAFF. Written as DNA, the CDR3 is TGTGCCAGCAGTGACGAGAATGGGGCGGAGGACACTGAAGCTTTCTTT. The chain couples TRBV6-4 to TRBJ1-1; possible D gene TRBD1, 5 bases. CDR1 and CDR2 (germline): MRHNA, SNTAGT. V lost 2 bases to trimming and J lost 3 bases, with 16 bases between them. CDR3 length: 16 residues.

V gene TRBV29-1 combines with J gene TRBJ1-5; tentatively, D is TRBD1 (6 bases). V lost 5 bases, J lost 2 bases, and 10 bases lay in between. The CDR3 length is 13 residues. CDR1 SQVTM and CDR2 ANQGSEA come from the germline V gene. As DNA, the CDR3 is TGCAGCGTTTCCAGGGGAGGCAATCAGCCCCAGCATTTT. This codes for CSVSRGGNQPQHF. Together with reference TRBV29-1 and TRBJ1-5, the CDR3 gives the full variable domain: SAVISQKPSRDICQRGTSLTIQCQVDSQVTMMFWYRQQPGQSLTLIATANQGSEATYESGFVIDKFPISRPNLTFSTLTVSNMSPEDSSIYLCSVSRGGNQPQHFGDGTRLSIL.

This chain joins TRBV19 and TRBJ2-2; the D gene is possibly TRBD1 (6 bases). The V gene lost 3 bases and the J gene lost 8 bases, with 19 bases spanning the gap. This CDR3 is built from 16 residues. Germline V gene lookup returns CDR1 LNHDA and CDR2 SQIVND (reference sequence). CDR3 amino acids: CASSIGGRGNFGELFF. In DNA, the CDR3 is TGTGCCAGTAGTATCGGTGGCAGGGGAAATTTTGGGGAGCTGTTTTTT.

The chain joins TRBV28 to TRBJ2-4, with TRBD2 identical over 7 bases. Losses at the gene ends were 5 bases for V and 10 bases for J; bases not matched to a gene: 5. Germline lookup yields CDR1 MDHEN and CDR2 SYDVKM. The CDR3 is made up of 12 amino acids. CDR3 nucleotides: TGTGCCAGCAGTCCCGGGGGGTGGATTCAGTACTTC. Residues: CASSPGGWIQYF.

The V and J genes are TRBV6-1 and TRBJ2-7, with D unresolved. V was shortened by 2 bases and J by 3 bases, with 8 bases between the two germline ends. The CDR3 runs 13 residues. Germline loops: CDR1 MNHNS, CDR2 SASEGT. In nucleotides, the CDR3 is TGTGCCAGCAGTGAAAGGGCCGGCTACGAGCAGTACTTC. Protein sequence: CASSERAGYEQYF.

This chain joins TRBV28 and TRBJ1-5, with 7 bases matching TRBD1. The CDR3 spans 15 residues. Germline V gives CDR1 MDHEN, CDR2 SYDVKM. The junction had 10 bases not matched to a gene; V was cut back by 7 bases and J by 4 bases. Written as DNA, the CDR3 is TGTGCCAGCACCCTAGGTGAGGGGGCAAATCAGCCCCAGCATTTT. It specifies CASTLGEGANQPQHF.

The chain uses TRBV28 and TRBJ2-2; tentatively, D is TRBD1 or TRBD2 (5 bases each). Germline values: CDR1 MDHEN, CDR2 SYDVKM. With 11 bases removed from V and 2 bases from J, the gap between germline ends came to 12 bases. The CDR3 is 13 residues long. CDR3 sequence (DNA): TGTGCCGGTTACGGGGCAAACACCGGGGAGCTGTTTTTT. It yields the protein CAGYGANTGELFF.

This chain links TRBV7-3 with TRBJ2-4; unclear D gene. The CDR3 consists of 15 residues. The V gene's germline CDR1 is SGHTA and CDR2 FQGTGA. The V end lost 5 bases, the J end lost 5 bases, and 16 bases lay between the germline ends. The CDR3 DNA reads TGTGCCAGCAGCGCAAGTTCCCAGCTAGAAAACATTCAGTACTTC. Its translation: CASSASSQLENIQYF. Complete variable domain (other parts from reference TRBV7-3 and TRBJ2-4): GAGVSQTPSNKVTEKGKYVELRCDPISGHTALYWYRQSLGQGPEFLIYFQGTGAADDSGLPNDRFFAVRPEGSVSTLKIQRTERGDSAVYLCASSASSQLENIQYFGAGTRLSVL.

The chain is built from TRBV10-3 and TRBJ1-2; no clear D gene. Trimming pared 4 bases from V and 4 bases from J, leaving 13 bases between. The CDR3 runs 14 residues. Germline lookup yields CDR1 ENHRY and CDR2 SYGVKD. The DNA of the CDR3 is TGTGCCATCAGTGTCAGAGACGGGAGCTATGGCTACACCTTC. Amino acids: CAISVRDGSYGYTF.

The chain joins TRBV4-1 to TRBJ2-4, with unresolved D. This CDR3 is built from 15 residues. V was trimmed by 0 bases and J by 4 bases, leaving 10 bases between them. Germline V CDR1 and CDR2: MGHRA, YSYEKL. The CDR3 DNA is TGCGCCAGCAGCCAAGATCCCAGCCAGAAAAACATTCAGTACTTC. It encodes CASSQDPSQKNIQYF.

J is TRBJ2-5 and V is TRBV5-1; D perhaps matches TRBD1 (6 bases). This CDR3 contains 14 residues. Looked up from germline, CDR1 is SGHRS and CDR2 is YFSETQ. Trimming removed 3 bases from V and 2 bases from J, with 11 bases in between. CDR3 sequence reads: CASSWGQAQETQYF. The CDR3 region has the DNA TGCGCCAGCAGCTGGGGACAAGCACAAGAGACCCAGTACTTC.

The V gene is TRBV5-1, the J gene TRBJ2-3; TRBD2 matches at 11 bases. The trim removed 5 bases at V and 3 bases at J, leaving 5 bases unmatched. Germline values: CDR1 SGHRS, CDR2 YFSETQ. The CDR3 runs 15 residues. The CDR3 sequence: CASRTLAGGTDTQYF. The DNA of the CDR3 is TGCGCCAGCAGGACCTTAGCGGGAGGGACAGATACGCAGTATTTT.

J is TRBJ2-7 and V is TRBV10-1; D gene ambiguous. The V gene lost 4 bases and the J gene lost 3 bases, with 10 bases spanning the gap. This CDR3 has 13 amino acids. Germline CDR1 WNHNN, CDR2 SYGVQD (reference sequence). The CDR3 DNA follows: TGCGCCAGCAGTGGGACCGACCGCTACGAGCAGTACTTC. Residues: CASSGTDRYEQYF.

This chain connects TRBV28 to TRBJ2-1; D is uncertain. The germline gives CDR1 MDHEN, CDR2 SYDVKM. Trimming took off 3 bases at V and 0 bases at J, with 12 bases between the two ends. The CDR3 has 16 amino acids. CDR3 in amino acids: CASSFTVGSSYNEQFF. The CDR3 DNA is TGTGCCAGCAGTTTTACAGTCGGAAGCTCCTACAATGAGCAGTTCTTC.

The chain combines TRBV6-1 with TRBJ2-5, with TRBD2 matching 11 bases. With 2 bases clipped from V and 5 bases from J, the junction kept 7 bases outside the gene matches. This CDR3 region has 16 residues. In germline, CDR1 is MNHNS, CDR2 SASEGT. CDR3 DNA sequence: TGTGCCAGCAGTGAAAGATCTAGCGGGAGGCGGGAGACCCAGTACTTC. Translation gives CASSERSSGRRETQYF.

This clone appeared once. The chain couples TRBV28 to TRBJ1-5; D remains ambiguous. Germline V gene lookup returns CDR1 MDHEN and CDR2 SYDVKM. The V end was cut by 7 bases, the J end by 7 bases, with 14 bases between. CDR3 length: 13 amino acids. CDR3 coding DNA: TGTGCCAGCACCAAGGCCCAGGTACAGCCCCAGCATTTT. Translation: CASTKAQVQPQHF.

The CDR3, as DNA: TGTGCCAGCAGCAAATCCCTGCGGGACGGGCAGGGGAACACTGAAGCTTTCTTT. Residues: CASSKSLRDGQGNTEAFF. V and J are TRBV7-9 and TRBJ1-1, with TRBD1 as a possible D gene (5 bases). Germline assignment: CDR1 SEHNR and CDR2 FQNEAQ (reference sequence). V was clipped by 5 bases and J by 1 base, with 23 bases between them. The length of the CDR3 is 18 residues. Combining the CDR3 with reference TRBV7-9 and TRBJ1-1 gives the whole variable domain DTGVSQNPRHKITKRGQNVTFRCDPISEHNRLYWYRQTLGQGPEFLTYFQNEAQLEKSRLLSDRFSAERPKGSFSTLEIQRTEQGDSAMYLCASSKSLRDGQGNTEAFFGQGTRLTVV.